The 4 T cell receptor beta chains below were found in one sample sequenced in a study of T cells in Graves' hyperthyroidism and ophthalmopathy. RNA transcripts gave rise to amplified TCR beta CDR3 regions. With the HTBI primer set, the TCR CDR3 went through a first round of RT-PCR. TCRdb processed the multiplex PCR reads anew with MiXCR; each CDR3 protein has one entry. Found here are hundreds of thousands of distinct CDR3 sequences, approximately 15% of them singletons; the top ten hold around 7.3%. The sample taken for sequencing was blood. The receptor source for this set is a woman younger than 30 with Graves' hyperthyroidism.

The genes are TRBV27 and TRBJ2-7, with TRBD2 matching over 8 bases. Germline loops: CDR1 MNHEY, CDR2 SMNVEV (reference sequence). J was trimmed by 6 bases and V by 4 bases; bases with no gene match: 8. The CDR3 sequence is 14 residues long. CDR3 sequence (DNA): TGTGCCAGCAGTTCCCGGGGGGGGGCGGTCGAGCAGTACTTC. Amino acids: CASSSRGGAVEQYF.

The genes are TRBV6-6 and TRBJ2-7; TRBD2 might be the D (5 bases). Germline loops: CDR1 MNHNY, CDR2 SVGAGI (reference sequence). The CDR3 length is 13 residues. Trimming shortened V by 2 bases and J by 2 bases, and 7 bases separated the two germline ends. The CDR3: CASSYGETYEQYF. In DNA form, the CDR3 reads TGTGCCAGCAGTTACGGGGAGACCTACGAGCAGTACTTC.

This clonotype has ten or more counts. This chain uses TRBV7-3 with TRBJ2-3; no definite D call. The V gene lost 5 bases and the J gene lost 6 bases, with 9 bases spanning the gap. CDR1 is SGHTA and CDR2 is FQGTGA in the germline V gene. The CDR3 consists of 12 residues. CDR3 protein: CASSESKDTQYF. The CDR3 DNA reads as TGTGCCAGCAGCGAGAGCAAGGATACGCAGTATTTT.

This clonotype was seen many times. The rearrangement uses TRBV11-1 and TRBJ2-1; D is tentatively TRBD1 or TRBD2 (5 bases each). The CDR3 sequence is 14 residues long. Between the trimmed V and J ends, which lost 7 bases and 2 bases, there was a span of 12 bases. Germline V gives CDR1 SGHAT, CDR2 FQDESV (reference sequence). CDR3 sequence (DNA): TGTGCCAGCACCCGGGACCGCCCCTACAATGAGCAGTTCTTC. This codes for CASTRDRPYNEQFF.